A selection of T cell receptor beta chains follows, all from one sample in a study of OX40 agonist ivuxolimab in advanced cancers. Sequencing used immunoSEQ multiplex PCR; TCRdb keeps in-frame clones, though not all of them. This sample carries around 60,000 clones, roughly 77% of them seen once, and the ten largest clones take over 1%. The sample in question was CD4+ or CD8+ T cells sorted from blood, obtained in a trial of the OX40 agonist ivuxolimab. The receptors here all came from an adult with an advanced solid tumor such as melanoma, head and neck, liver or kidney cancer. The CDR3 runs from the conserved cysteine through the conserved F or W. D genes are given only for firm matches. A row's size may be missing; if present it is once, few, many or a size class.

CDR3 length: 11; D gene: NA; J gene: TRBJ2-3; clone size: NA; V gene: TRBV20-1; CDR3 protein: CSAAKSDTQYF; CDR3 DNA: TGCAGTGCTGCGAAGTCGGATACGCAGTATTTT
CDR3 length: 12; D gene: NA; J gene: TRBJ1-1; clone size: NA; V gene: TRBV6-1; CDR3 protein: CASRTGGHEAFF; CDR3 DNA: TGTGCCAGCAGGACAGGTGGGCATGAAGCTTTCTTT
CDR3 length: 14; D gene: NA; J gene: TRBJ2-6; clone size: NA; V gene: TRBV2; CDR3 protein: CASRDMAGANVLTF; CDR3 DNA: TGTGCCAGCAGGGACATGGCTGGGGCCAACGTCCTGACTTTC
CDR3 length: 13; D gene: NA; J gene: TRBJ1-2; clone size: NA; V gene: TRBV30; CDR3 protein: CAWNSDGNYGYTF; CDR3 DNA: TGTGCCTGGAATTCCGACGGAAACTATGGCTACACCTTC
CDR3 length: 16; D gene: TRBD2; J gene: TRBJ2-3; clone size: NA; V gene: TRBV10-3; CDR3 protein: CAIRRQVAGVTDTQYF; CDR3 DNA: TGTGCCATCAGGCGGCAGGTAGCGGGGGTCACAGATACGCAGTATTTT
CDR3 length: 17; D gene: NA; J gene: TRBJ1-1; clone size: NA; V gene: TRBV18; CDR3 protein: CASSPQGLQGWSTEAFF; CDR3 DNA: TGTGCCAGCTCACCTCAGGGACTACAGGGTTGGAGCACTGAAGCTTTCTTT
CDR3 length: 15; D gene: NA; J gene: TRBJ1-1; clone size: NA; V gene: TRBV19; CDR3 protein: CASTLLLTGNTEAFF; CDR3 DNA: TGTGCCAGTACGTTACTGTTGACGGGAAACACTGAAGCTTTCTTT
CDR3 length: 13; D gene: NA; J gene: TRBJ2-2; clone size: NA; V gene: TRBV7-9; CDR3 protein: CASSLTDSGELFF; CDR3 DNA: TGTGCCAGCAGCTTAACTGACAGCGGGGAGCTGTTTTTT
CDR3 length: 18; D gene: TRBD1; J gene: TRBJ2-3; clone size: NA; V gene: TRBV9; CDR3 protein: CASSSAPSRQGFRNTQYF; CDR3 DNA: TGTGCCAGCAGCAGCGCGCCCTCCCGACAGGGGTTCCGGAATACGCAGTATTTT
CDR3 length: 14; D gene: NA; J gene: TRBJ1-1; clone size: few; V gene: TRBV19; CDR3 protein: CASSIGGTGDEAFF; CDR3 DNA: TGTGCCAGTAGTATAGGGGGCACGGGGGATGAAGCTTTCTTT
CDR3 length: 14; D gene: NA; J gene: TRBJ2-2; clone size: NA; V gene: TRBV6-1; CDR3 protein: CASRDSFLTGELFF; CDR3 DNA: TGTGCCAGCAGGGACAGCTTCCTCACCGGGGAGCTGTTTTTT
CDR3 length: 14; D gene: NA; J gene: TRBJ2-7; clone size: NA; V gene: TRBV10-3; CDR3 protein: CAISDTKGTYEQYF; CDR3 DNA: TGTGCCATCAGCGACACTAAGGGGACCTACGAGCAGTACTTC
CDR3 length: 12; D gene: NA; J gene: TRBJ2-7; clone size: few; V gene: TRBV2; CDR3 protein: CASKGMWGEQYF; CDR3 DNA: TGTGCCAGCAAGGGGATGTGGGGGGAGCAGTACTTC
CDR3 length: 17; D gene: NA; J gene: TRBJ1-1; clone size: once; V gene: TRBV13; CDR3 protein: CASSLDTGFSWDTEAFF; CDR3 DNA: TGTGCCAGCAGCTTAGACACAGGGTTTTCTTGGGACACTGAAGCTTTCTTT
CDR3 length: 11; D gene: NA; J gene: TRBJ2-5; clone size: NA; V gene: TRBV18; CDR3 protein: CASSPGETQYF; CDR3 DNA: TGTGCCAGCTCACCAGGGGAGACCCAGTACTTC
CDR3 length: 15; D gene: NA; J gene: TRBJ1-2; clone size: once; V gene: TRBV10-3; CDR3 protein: CAISESWGGGYGYTF; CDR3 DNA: TGTGCCATCAGTGAGTCCTGGGGGGGAGGCTATGGCTACACCTTC
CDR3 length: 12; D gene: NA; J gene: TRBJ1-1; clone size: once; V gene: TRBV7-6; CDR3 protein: CASSLAGYEAFF; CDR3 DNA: TGTGCCAGCAGCTTAGCAGGATATGAAGCTTTCTTT
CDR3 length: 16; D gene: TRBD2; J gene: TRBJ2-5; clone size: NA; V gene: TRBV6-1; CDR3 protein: CASSARVAGDQETQYF; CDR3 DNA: TGTGCCAGCAGTGCCAGGGTAGCGGGGGACCAAGAGACCCAGTACTTC
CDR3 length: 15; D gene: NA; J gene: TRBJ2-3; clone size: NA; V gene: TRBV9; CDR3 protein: CASSVEDTYTDTQYF; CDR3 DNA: TGTGCCAGCAGCGTAGAGGACACCTACACAGATACGCAGTATTTT
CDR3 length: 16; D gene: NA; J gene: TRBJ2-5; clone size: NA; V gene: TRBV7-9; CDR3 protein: CASSHRAGALRETQYF; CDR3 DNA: TGTGCCAGCAGCCATAGAGCAGGAGCCCTAAGAGAGACCCAGTACTTC
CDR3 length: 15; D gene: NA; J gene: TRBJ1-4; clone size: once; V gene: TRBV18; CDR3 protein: CASSPYGSGNEKLFF; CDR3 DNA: TGTGCCAGCTCACCGTATGGCAGCGGTAATGAAAAACTGTTTTTT
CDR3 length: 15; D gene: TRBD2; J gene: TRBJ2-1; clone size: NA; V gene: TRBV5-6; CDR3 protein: CASSSGTSSYNEQFF; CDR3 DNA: TGTGCCAGCAGCTCGGGGACTAGCTCCTACAATGAGCAGTTCTTC
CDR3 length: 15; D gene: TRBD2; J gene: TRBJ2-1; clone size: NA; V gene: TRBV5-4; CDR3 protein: CASSIGLAGLNEQFF; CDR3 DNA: TGTGCCAGCAGCATCGGACTAGCGGGGCTCAATGAGCAGTTCTTC
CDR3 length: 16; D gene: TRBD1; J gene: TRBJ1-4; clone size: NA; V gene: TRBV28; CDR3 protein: CASSPNDRAGSEKLFF; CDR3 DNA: TGTGCCAGCAGTCCCAATGACAGGGCTGGAAGTGAAAAACTGTTTTTT
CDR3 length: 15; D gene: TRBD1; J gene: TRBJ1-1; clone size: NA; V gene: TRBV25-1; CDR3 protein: CASSEEGTGNAEAFF; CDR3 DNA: TGTGCCAGCAGTGAAGAGGGGACAGGGAACGCTGAAGCTTTCTTT
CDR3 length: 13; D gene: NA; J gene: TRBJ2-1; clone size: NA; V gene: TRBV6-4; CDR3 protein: CASSATWNNEQFF; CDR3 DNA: TGTGCCAGCAGTGCAACTTGGAACAATGAGCAGTTCTTC
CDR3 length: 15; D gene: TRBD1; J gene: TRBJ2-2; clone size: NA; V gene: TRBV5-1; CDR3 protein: CASSRLQGFTGELFF; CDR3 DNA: TGCGCCAGCAGCAGACTACAGGGGTTTACCGGGGAGCTGTTTTTT
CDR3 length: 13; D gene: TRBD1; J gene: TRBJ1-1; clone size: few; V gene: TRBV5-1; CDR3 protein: CASSWDRDTEAFF; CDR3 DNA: TGCGCCAGCAGCTGGGACAGGGACACTGAAGCTTTCTTT
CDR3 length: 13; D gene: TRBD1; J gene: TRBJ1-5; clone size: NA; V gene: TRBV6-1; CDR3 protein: CASSEGQGQPQHF; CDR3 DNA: TGTGCCAGCAGTGAAGGACAGGGTCAGCCCCAGCATTTT
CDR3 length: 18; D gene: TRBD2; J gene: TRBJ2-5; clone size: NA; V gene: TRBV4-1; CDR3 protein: CASSQDLQASGGGETQYF; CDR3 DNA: TGCGCCAGCAGCCAAGATTTGCAGGCTAGCGGCGGTGGAGAGACCCAGTACTTC
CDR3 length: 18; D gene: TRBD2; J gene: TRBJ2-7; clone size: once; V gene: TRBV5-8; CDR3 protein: CASSLVGDFGTSGDEQYF; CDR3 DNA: TGTGCCAGCAGCCTCGTGGGGGACTTCGGGACTAGCGGCGACGAGCAGTACTTC
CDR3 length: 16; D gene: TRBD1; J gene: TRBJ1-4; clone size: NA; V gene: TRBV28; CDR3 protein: CASHSQGPATNEKLFF; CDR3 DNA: TGTGCCAGCCACTCACAGGGGCCGGCAACTAATGAAAAACTGTTTTTT
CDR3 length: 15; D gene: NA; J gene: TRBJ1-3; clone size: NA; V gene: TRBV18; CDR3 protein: CASSPRQDSGNTIYF; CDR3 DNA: TGTGCCAGCTCACCCAGGCAAGACTCTGGAAACACCATATATTTT
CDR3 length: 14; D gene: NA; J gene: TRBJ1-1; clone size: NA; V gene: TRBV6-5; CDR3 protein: CASSYSGYNTEAFF; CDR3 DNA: TGTGCCAGCAGTTACTCGGGGTATAACACTGAAGCTTTCTTT
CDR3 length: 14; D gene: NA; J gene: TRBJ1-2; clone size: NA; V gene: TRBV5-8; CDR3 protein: CASSLSGKNYGYTF; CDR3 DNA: TGTGCCAGCAGCTTGTCGGGAAAAAACTATGGCTACACCTTC
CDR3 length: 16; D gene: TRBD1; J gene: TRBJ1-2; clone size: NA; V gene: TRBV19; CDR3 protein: CASSPETGGGNYGYTF; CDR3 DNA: TGTGCCAGTTCACCAGAGACAGGGGGCGGGAACTATGGCTACACCTTC
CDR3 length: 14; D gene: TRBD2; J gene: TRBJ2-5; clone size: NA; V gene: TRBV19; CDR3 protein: CASSRTRWSETQYF; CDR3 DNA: TGTGCCAGTAGTAGGACTAGATGGAGCGAGACCCAGTACTTC
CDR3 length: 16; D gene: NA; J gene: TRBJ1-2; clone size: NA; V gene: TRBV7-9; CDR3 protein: CASSSDRHITFYGYTF; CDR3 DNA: TGTGCCAGCAGCTCGGATCGACACATCACTTTCTATGGCTACACCTTC
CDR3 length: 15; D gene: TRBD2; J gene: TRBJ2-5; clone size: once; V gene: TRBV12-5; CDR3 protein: CASGPWTSAGETQYF; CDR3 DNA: TGTGCTAGTGGTCCGTGGACTAGCGCCGGAGAGACCCAGTACTTC
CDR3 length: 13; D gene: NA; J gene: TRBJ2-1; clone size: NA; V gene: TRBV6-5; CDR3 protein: CASSQDYSRGEFF; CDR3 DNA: TGTGCCAGCAGTCAGGACTACTCCCGAGGGGAGTTCTTC
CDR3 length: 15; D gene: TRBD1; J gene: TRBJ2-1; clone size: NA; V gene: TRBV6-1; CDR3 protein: CASRRQGSSYNEQFF; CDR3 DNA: TGTGCCAGCAGAAGACAGGGGAGCTCCTACAATGAGCAGTTCTTC
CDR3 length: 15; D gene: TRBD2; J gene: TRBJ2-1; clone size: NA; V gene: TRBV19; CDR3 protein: CASSNGLAGGDEQFF; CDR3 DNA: TGTGCCAGTAGTAACGGACTAGCGGGAGGGGATGAGCAGTTCTTC
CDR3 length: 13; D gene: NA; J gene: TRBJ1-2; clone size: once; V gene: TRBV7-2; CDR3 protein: CASSQRSNYGYTF; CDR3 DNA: TGTGCCAGCAGCCAGCGTAGTAACTATGGCTACACCTTC
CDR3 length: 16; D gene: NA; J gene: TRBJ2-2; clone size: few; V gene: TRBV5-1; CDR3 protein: CASSLDGTPSTGELFF; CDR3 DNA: TGCGCCAGCAGCTTGGACGGGACCCCATCCACCGGGGAGCTGTTTTTT
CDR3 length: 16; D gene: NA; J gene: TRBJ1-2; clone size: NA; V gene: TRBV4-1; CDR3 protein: CASSQVGLSLRYGYTF; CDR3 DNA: TGCGCCAGCAGCCAAGTAGGACTGTCCCTCCGATATGGCTACACCTTC
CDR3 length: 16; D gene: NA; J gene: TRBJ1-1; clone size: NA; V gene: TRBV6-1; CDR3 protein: CASSEVWGPMNTEAFF; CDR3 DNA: TGTGCCAGCAGTGAGGTCTGGGGACCAATGAACACTGAAGCTTTCTTT
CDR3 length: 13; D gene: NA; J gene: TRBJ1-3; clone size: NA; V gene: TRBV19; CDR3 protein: CASSDTAGNTIYF; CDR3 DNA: TGTGCCAGCTCAGACACGGCAGGAAACACCATATATTTT
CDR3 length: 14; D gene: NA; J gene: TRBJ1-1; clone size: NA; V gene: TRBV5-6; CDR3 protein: CASSLPARGTEAFF; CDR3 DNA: TGTGCCAGCAGCCTACCAGCTAGGGGCACTGAAGCTTTCTTT
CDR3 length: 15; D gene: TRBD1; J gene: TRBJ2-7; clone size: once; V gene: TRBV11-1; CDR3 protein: CASSLAGTGGFEQYF; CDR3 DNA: TGTGCCAGCAGCTTAGCCGGGACAGGGGGCTTCGAGCAGTACTTC
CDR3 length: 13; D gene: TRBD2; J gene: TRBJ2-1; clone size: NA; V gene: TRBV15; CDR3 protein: CATRIGGGYEQFF; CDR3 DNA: TGTGCCACCCGTATCGGGGGGGGCTATGAGCAGTTCTTC
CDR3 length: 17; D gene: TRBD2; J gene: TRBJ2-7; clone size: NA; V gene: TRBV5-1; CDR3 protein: CASSPTQTSGRTGEQYF; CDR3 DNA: TGCGCCAGCAGCCCTACTCAAACTAGCGGGAGGACGGGGGAGCAGTACTTC
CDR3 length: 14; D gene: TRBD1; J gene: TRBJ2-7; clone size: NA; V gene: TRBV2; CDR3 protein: CASRTGADSYEQYF; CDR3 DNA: TGTGCCAGCAGAACAGGGGCCGACTCCTACGAGCAGTACTTC
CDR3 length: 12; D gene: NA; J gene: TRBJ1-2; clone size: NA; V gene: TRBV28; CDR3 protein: CASRPPVGGYTF; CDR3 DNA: TGTGCCAGCAGGCCTCCGGTAGGAGGCTACACCTTC